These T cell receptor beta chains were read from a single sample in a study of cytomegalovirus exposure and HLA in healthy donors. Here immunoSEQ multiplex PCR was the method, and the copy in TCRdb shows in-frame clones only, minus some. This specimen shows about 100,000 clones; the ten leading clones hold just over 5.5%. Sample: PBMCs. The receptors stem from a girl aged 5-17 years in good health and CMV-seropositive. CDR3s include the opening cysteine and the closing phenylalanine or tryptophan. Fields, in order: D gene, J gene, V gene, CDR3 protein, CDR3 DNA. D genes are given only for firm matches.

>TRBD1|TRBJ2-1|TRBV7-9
CASNGRQGQGNEQFF
TGTGCCAGCAATGGGAGACAGGGTCAGGGCAATGAGCAGTTCTTC
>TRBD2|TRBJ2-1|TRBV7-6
CASSSGRSGGDYNEQFF
TGTGCCAGCAGCTCAGGACGTAGCGGGGGGGATTACAATGAGCAGTTCTTC
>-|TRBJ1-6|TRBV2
CASSQDLQGNNSPLHF
TGTGCCAGCAGTCAGGACTTACAGGGAAATAATTCACCCCTCCACTTT
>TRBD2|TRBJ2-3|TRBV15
CATSRASGSTDTQYF
TGTGCCACCAGCAGAGCTAGCGGGAGCACAGATACGCAGTATTTT
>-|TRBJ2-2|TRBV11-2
CASSYGTNTGELFF
TGTGCCAGCAGCTATGGGACTAACACCGGGGAGCTGTTTTTT
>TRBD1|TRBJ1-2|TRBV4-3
CASSQGQGAGYGYTF
TGCGCCAGCAGCCAGGGACAGGGGGCCGGGTATGGCTACACCTTC
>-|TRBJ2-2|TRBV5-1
CASSFTTGELFF
TGCGCCAGCAGCTTTACAACCGGGGAGCTGTTTTTT
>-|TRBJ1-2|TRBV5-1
CASSLGGGGYTF
TGCGCCAGCAGCCTCGGGGGAGGCGGCTACACCTTC
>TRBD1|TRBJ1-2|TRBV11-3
CASTFAGTAGGIYGYTF
TGTGCCAGCACGTTTGCCGGGACAGCCGGAGGAATCTATGGCTACACCTTC
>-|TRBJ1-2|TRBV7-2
CASSSNTGFGYTF
TGTGCCAGCAGCTCCAACACAGGGTTCGGCTACACCTTC
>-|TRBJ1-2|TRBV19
CASSTGADYGYTF
TGTGCCAGTAGTACAGGGGCAGACTATGGCTACACCTTC
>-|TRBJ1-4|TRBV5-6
CASSLLATNEKLFF
TGTGCCAGCAGCCTATTAGCAACTAATGAAAAACTGTTTTTT
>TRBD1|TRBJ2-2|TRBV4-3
CASSQDRGTGELFF
TGCGCCAGCAGCCAGGACAGGGGGACCGGGGAGCTGTTTTTT
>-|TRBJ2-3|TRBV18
CASSRTGVTDTQYF
TGTGCCAGCTCCCGAACGGGGGTCACAGATACGCAGTATTTT
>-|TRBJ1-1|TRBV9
CASSVATGSTEAFF
TGTGCCAGCAGCGTAGCTACAGGGTCCACTGAAGCTTTCTTT
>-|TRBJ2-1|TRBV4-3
CASSQGPNEQFF
TGCGCCAGCAGCCAAGGGCCCAATGAGCAGTTCTTC
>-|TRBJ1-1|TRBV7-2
CASSSEGSEAFF
TGTGCCAGCAGCTCGGAGGGGAGTGAAGCTTTCTTT
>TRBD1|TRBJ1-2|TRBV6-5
CASSPQGGKGRGYTF
TGTGCCAGCAGTCCCCAGGGGGGCAAGGGGAGGGGCTACACCTTC
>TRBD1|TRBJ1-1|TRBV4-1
CASSHAPPGQMNTEAFF
TGCGCCAGCAGCCATGCCCCGCCGGGACAGATGAACACTGAAGCTTTCTTT
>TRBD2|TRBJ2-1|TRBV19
CASSINSGGALNEQFF
TGTGCCAGTAGTATCAATAGCGGGGGGGCTCTTAATGAGCAGTTCTTC
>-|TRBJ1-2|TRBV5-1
CASSLGANYGYTF
TGCGCCAGCAGCTTGGGAGCTAACTATGGCTACACCTTC
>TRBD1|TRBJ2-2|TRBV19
CASSTYYGTGNTGELFF
TGTGCCAGTAGTACCTATTACGGGACAGGGAACACCGGGGAGCTGTTTTTT
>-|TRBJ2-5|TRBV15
CATSRPAGSNVEETQYF
TGTGCCACCAGCAGACCTGCAGGGTCAAACGTTGAGGAGACCCAGTACTTC
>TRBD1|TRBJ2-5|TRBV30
CAWRRDSQETQYF
TGTGCCTGGAGACGGGACAGTCAAGAGACCCAGTACTTC
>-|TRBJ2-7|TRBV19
CASGGRNYEQYF
TGTGCCAGTGGAGGCAGAAACTACGAGCAGTACTTC
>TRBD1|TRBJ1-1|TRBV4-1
CASSQQGASREAFF
TGCGCCAGCAGCCAACAGGGGGCTAGCCGTGAAGCTTTCTTT